One T cell receptor beta chain is described in this entry. This clone came up a few times. The clone's antigen remains unknown. Base qualities are not provided; no much larger clone lies one nucleotide away. The record originates from a study of T cell responses to AZD1222 COVID-19 vaccine (dated by TCRdb to about 2021). Context from the whole study: AZD1222 recipients with second doses at about 4 weeks or about 12 weeks were pooled, because spike-specific TCR depth and breadth did not differ between schedules. A total of 233 trial participants underwent TCR sequencing, of whom 207 received two doses of AZD1222 and some 26 received two doses of the MenACWY control vaccine. Trial participants were enrolled by age into 18-55, 56-69 and 70-plus year subgroups, with about 150, 28 and 57 TCR-sequenced participants respectively.

The CDR3 regions of human TCRbeta chains were subjected to immunosequencing. Under the source paper's analysis protocol: TCRs in the repertoires were matched against a reference library of SARS-CoV-2-specific TCRs that had been generated with the MIRA antigen-specificity platform. Breadth was defined as the fraction of unique TCRs that were SARS-CoV-2-associated, and depth was defined as the fraction of total T cells that were SARS-CoV-2-associated. Each spike-specific TCR was assigned to its reactive spike region and to a CD4 or CD8 class using the MIRA data. Log10-transformed breadth and depth values were compared by one-way ANOVA with Sidak's multiple comparisons tests. TCRdb mirrors the immuneACCESS table, restricted to in-frame sequences. Some clones are absent from its copies; in checked studies, under half trace to an unresolved V gene, and the reason for the others is unknown. The V and J calls and clone size are taken from that table; D and trimming were inferred from the DNA. The sample includes tens of thousands of clones, with approximately 83% observed a single time. Over 15% of the sample comes from the top ten.

According to the study, the label for this sample's time point signals: baseline before first vaccination. Vaccinee samples were obtained from the UK trials COV001 and COV002, which included a single-blind randomized controlled phase 2/3 trial of AZD1222 (ChAdOx1 nCoV-19) in healthy adults. Trial participant PBMC samples were collected at day 0 and day 28 after the second dose for TCRbeta chain sequencing. What the authors observed across the whole study: The 56-69-year group was small, and its depth increase did not reach significance, likely because of low power. Participants were mostly white British, with more females than males. The authors suggested clonal diversity may have been underestimated. Conclusions about previously exposed vaccinees are limited, since just five or six AZD1222 recipients were seropositive for SARS-CoV-2 at baseline. No day 14 peak-response samples were available, so repertoires were characterized only after the peak T cell response. A significant rise in spike-specific TCR breadth and depth was observed after two AZD1222 doses relative to day 0 and relative to MenACWY recipients. The vaccine-associated CD4 TCRs covered the entire spike protein, and the dominant responses fell in regions 160-218 and 743-854. Nearly half of unique spike-specific TCRs reportedly recognized epitopes outside regions mutated in the B.1.351 and B.1.1.7 variants.

Looking up the germline V gene (reference sequence) yields CDR1 LGHDT and CDR2 YNNKEL. The germline ends are 10 bases apart after V is trimmed by 4 bases and J by 4 bases. Spanning cysteine to phenylalanine, the CDR3 consists of 13 amino acids. Kept here is only the CDR3 DNA, which spans 39 bases and is read in frame from base 1. The chain links TRBV3-1 (or the pseudogene TRBV3-2) with TRBJ1-2, and perhaps TRBD1 as D gene, on 5 matching bases. This specimen was peripheral blood, taken on day 0 of AZD1222 vaccination. The TCR was taken from an adult in good health. The CDR3 region: CASSPRTSYGYTF. The DNA sequence is TGTGCCAGCAGCCCAAGGACAAGCTATGGCTACACCTTC.